Shown below are 21 T cell receptor beta chains from a single sample sequenced in a study of Ad26.COV2.S vaccination and SARS-CoV-2 variants. The data were produced by immunoSEQ multiplex PCR, yet TCRdb's version contains in-frame clones alone and is incomplete. The sample shows just over 350,000 clones, around 90% of them seen only once. The sequencing used peripheral blood, collected after recovery from COVID-19. These receptors all stem from a human donor who had recovered from COVID-19.

The chain uses TRBV7-9 and TRBJ2-3; TRBD1 might be the D (5 bases). The CDR3 runs 12 residues. Germline assignment: CDR1 SEHNR and CDR2 FQNEAQ (reference sequence). Trimming left V 7 bases short and J 8 bases short, with 13 bases between. CDR3 bases: TGTGCCAGCACCTCCCCCCAGGGTACGCAGTATTTT. Translation gives CASTSPQGTQYF.

The genes are TRBV7-8 and TRBJ2-3, with 11 bases identical to TRBD2. There are 16 residues in the CDR3. The ends lost 5 bases at V and 1 base at J; junction bases unmatched: 5. CDR1 is SGHVS and CDR2 is FQNEAQ in the germline V gene. CDR3 in DNA: TGTGCCAGCAGCACTCCGACTAGCGGGGGCACAGATACGCAGTATTTT. Translated, it gives CASSTPTSGGTDTQYF.

The V and J genes are TRBV19 and TRBJ1-2; 7 nucleotides match TRBD1. V lost 7 bases to trimming and J lost 3 bases; unmatched junction nucleotides: 2. This CDR3 contains 12 residues. Germline lookup yields CDR1 LNHDA and CDR2 SQIVND (reference sequence). CDR3 residues: CASTDRDYGYTF. The CDR3 region has the DNA TGTGCCAGTACCGACAGGGACTATGGCTACACCTTC.

This sequence joins TRBV3-1 (or the pseudogene TRBV3-2) and TRBJ1-3; D is undetermined. The germline V gene encodes CDR1 LGHDT and CDR2 YNNKEL (reference sequence). V lost 0 bases and J 0 bases, leaving 9 bases between the germline ends. CDR3 length: 16 residues. The CDR3 DNA follows: TGTGCCAGCAGCCAAGATTCATCGGGCTCTGGAAACACCATATATTTT. This encodes CASSQDSSGSGNTIYF.

This clone showed up just once. The chain uses TRBV5-1 and TRBJ2-5, with 12 bases that match TRBD1. Germline lookup yields CDR1 SGHRS and CDR2 YFSETQ. V dropped 5 bases and J dropped 5; count of bases not matched to a gene: 7. The CDR3 has 15 amino acids. CDR3 nucleotides: TGCGCCAGCAGTTCCGGGACAGGGGGCGCGGAGACCCAGTACTTC. Encoded protein: CASSSGTGGAETQYF. Together with reference TRBV5-1 and TRBJ2-5, the CDR3 gives the full variable domain: KAGVTQTPRYLIKTRGQQVTLSCSPISGHRSVSWYQQTPGQGLQFLFEYFSETQRNKGNFPGRFSGRQFSNSRSEMNVSTLELGDSALYLCASSSGTGGAETQYFGPGTRLLVL.

The chain uses TRBV6-2 or TRBV6-3 and TRBJ2-5; TRBD2 agrees at 8 bases. CDR1 is MNHEY and CDR2 is SVGEGT in the germline V gene. Trimming took 5 bases from V and 6 from J; bases not matched to a gene: 5. The CDR3 sequence is 13 residues long. The DNA for the CDR3 is TGTGCCAGCAGTCGACTAGCGTCGCAGACCCAGTACTTC. It is translated as CASSRLASQTQYF.

This sequence joins TRBV19 and TRBJ1-2; D is ambiguous. V lost 1 base to trimming and J lost 7 bases, with 10 bases between them. Germline V lookup: CDR1 LNHDA, CDR2 SQIVND (reference sequence). CDR3 size: 13 residues. CDR3 DNA sequence: TGTGCCAGTAGTATAGTCGGGCCAAGTGGCTACACCTTC. Its protein product is CASSIVGPSGYTF. Filled out from reference TRBV19 and TRBJ1-2, the complete variable domain reads DGGITQSPKYLFRKEGQNVTLSCEQNLNHDAMYWYRQDPGQGLRLIYYSQIVNDFQKGDIAEGYSVSREKKESFPLTVTSAQKNPTAFYLCASSIVGPSGYTFGSGTRLTVV.

This clone came up once. The gene calls are TRBV27 and TRBJ2-5; D unclear. Trimming shortened V by 5 bases and J by 8 bases, and 18 bases separated the two germline ends. This CDR3 spans 14 amino acids. Germline CDR1 and CDR2: MNHEY and SMNVEV (reference sequence). As DNA, the CDR3 is TGTGCCAGCAGTCCGCCATCGGCTCCAGGTACCCAGTACTTC. Encoded protein: CASSPPSAPGTQYF.

The chain employs TRBV5-1 and TRBJ2-2; 10 bases are a match to TRBD2. The CDR3 contains 17 residues. Germline values: CDR1 SGHRS, CDR2 YFSETQ. With V trimmed by 0 bases and J by 6 bases, 8 bases remained unmatched. The CDR3 DNA reads as TGCGCCAGCAGCTTGGATCAGCGGGGGGGCCGTTCCGGGGAGCTGTTTTTT. Its translation: CASSLDQRGGRSGELFF. Looking up the rest from reference TRBV5-1 and TRBJ2-2 gives the full variable domain: KAGVTQTPRYLIKTRGQQVTLSCSPISGHRSVSWYQQTPGQGLQFLFEYFSETQRNKGNFPGRFSGRQFSNSRSEMNVSTLELGDSALYLCASSLDQRGGRSGELFFGEGSRLTVL.

The chain employs TRBV2 and TRBJ2-1, with 7 nucleotides matching TRBD2. Trimming cost V 10 bases and J 4 bases; bases outside gene matches: 4. Germline V gene sequence: CDR1 SNHLY, CDR2 FYNNEI. This CDR3 is built from 12 residues. The CDR3 DNA sequence: TGTGCCACCGCGGGGGAGTACAATGAGCAGTTCTTC. Its translation is CATAGEYNEQFF.

The J gene is TRBJ2-2, the V gene TRBV25-1; tentatively, D is TRBD1 (6 bases). The CDR3 runs to 15 residues. V lost 1 base and J 5 bases, leaving 11 bases between the germline ends. CDR1 MGHDK and CDR2 SYGVNS come from the germline V gene. CDR3 in amino acids: CASSESGTRTGELFF. DNA for the CDR3: TGTGCCAGCAGTGAATCCGGGACACGGACCGGGGAGCTGTTTTTT.

The CDR3 is CASRNIPGPIYGYTF. The DNA of the CDR3 is TGCGCCAGCAGAAATATACCGGGTCCCATCTATGGCTACACCTTC. The rearrangement uses TRBV5-1 and TRBJ1-2, with D hard to call. CDR1 is SGHRS, CDR2 YFSETQ, per germline. The germline V and J ends were trimmed by 5 bases and 4 bases, with 18 bases remaining between them. The CDR3 sequence is 15 residues long. The full variable domain, rest sourced from reference TRBV5-1 and TRBJ1-2, is KAGVTQTPRYLIKTRGQQVTLSCSPISGHRSVSWYQQTPGQGLQFLFEYFSETQRNKGNFPGRFSGRQFSNSRSEMNVSTLELGDSALYLCASRNIPGPIYGYTFGSGTRLTVV.

V is TRBV7-2 and J is TRBJ2-5, with D perhaps TRBD1 or TRBD2 (6 bases each). Deletions cut 4 bases from V and 1 base from J, with 13 bases between. The germline V gene has CDR1 SGHTA and CDR2 FQGNSA. The CDR3 loop spans 15 amino acids. In DNA, the CDR3 is TGTGCCAGCAGCTCGAGACCGGGGGCCCAAGAGACCCAGTACTTC. Its protein is CASSSRPGAQETQYF.

The V and J genes are TRBV6-5 and TRBJ2-2; no firm D call. V lost 6 bases and J lost 3, with 5 bases in between. This CDR3 is 12 amino acids long. Germline CDR1 reads MNHEY; CDR2 reads SVGAGI. Here the CDR3 reads CASSSDTGELFF. Written as DNA, the CDR3 is TGTGCCAGCAGCTCCGACACCGGGGAGCTGTTTTTT.

The rearrangement links TRBV5-1 to TRBJ1-6, with D perhaps TRBD1 (5 bases). Trimming took 1 base from V and 9 from J, leaving 11 bases between them. The CDR3 is 14 amino acids. Germline assignment: CDR1 SGHRS and CDR2 YFSETQ. CDR3 nucleotides: TGCGCCAGCAGCTTGTATGTAGGGGCTTCACCCCTCCACTTT. It encodes CASSLYVGASPLHF. The complete variable domain, with remaining parts taken from reference TRBV5-1 and TRBJ1-6, reads KAGVTQTPRYLIKTRGQQVTLSCSPISGHRSVSWYQQTPGQGLQFLFEYFSETQRNKGNFPGRFSGRQFSNSRSEMNVSTLELGDSALYLCASSLYVGASPLHFGNGTRLTVT.

The CDR3 loop reads CASSPLGGSYNEQFF. The DNA of the CDR3 is TGTGCCAGCAGCCCCCTGGGGGGCTCCTACAATGAGCAGTTCTTC. J is TRBJ2-1 and V is TRBV7-2; a weak D match, TRBD2 (6 bases). V was pared by 5 bases and J by 0 bases, with 11 bases between. Germline V lookup: CDR1 SGHTA, CDR2 FQGNSA. This CDR3 has 15 amino acids.

V usage is TRBV9 and J usage is TRBJ2-6, with a tentative D call TRBD2 (6 bases). Between the trimmed V and J ends, which lost 2 bases and 0 bases, there was a span of 12 bases. This CDR3 contains 17 residues. Germline V lookup: CDR1 SGDLS, CDR2 YYNGEE. CDR3 sequence (DNA): TGTGCCAGCAGCGTCGCTGGGGGACTCTCTGGGGCCAACGTCCTGACTTTC. Amino acid sequence: CASSVAGGLSGANVLTF.

This clone appeared a single time. The chain is built from TRBV6-5 and TRBJ1-1; 7 nucleotides align to TRBD1. From germline, CDR1 is MNHEY and CDR2 SVGAGI. Trimming removed 6 bases from V and 1 base from J; junction bases left unmatched: 5. This CDR3 spans 14 amino acids. The CDR3: CASSQTGTNTEAFF. CDR3 nucleotide sequence: TGTGCCAGCAGCCAGACAGGGACGAACACTGAAGCTTTCTTT.

The chain couples TRBV6-6 to TRBJ1-3; no clear D. The CDR3 is 15 amino acids. The germline gives CDR1 MNHNY, CDR2 SVGAGI (reference sequence). The germline V and J ends were trimmed by 4 bases and 2 bases, with 12 bases remaining between them. As DNA, the CDR3 is TGTGCCAGCAGTTCCTTAGGCGATCCTGGAAACACCATATATTTT. It is translated as CASSSLGDPGNTIYF.

This clone was detected a few times. CDR3 residues: CASSLASGGVYEQFF. In DNA, the CDR3 is TGTGCCAGCAGCTTAGCTAGCGGGGGGGTTTATGAGCAGTTCTTC. V and J are TRBV7-9 and TRBJ2-1; 11 bases align to TRBD2. V shed 0 bases, J shed 8 bases, and the junction held 3 bases outside the gene matches. Germline-derived CDR1 and CDR2 are SEHNR and FQNEAQ (reference sequence). CDR3 length: 15 residues.

A single count supports this clone. The chain employs TRBV19 and TRBJ1-6; possible D gene TRBD1, 6 bases. Germline V gene data show CDR1 as LNHDA and CDR2 as SQIVND (reference sequence). The CDR3 consists of 14 residues. Trimming took 4 bases from V and 9 from J, leaving 13 bases between them. CDR3: CASSKGGIFSPLHF. CDR3 DNA: TGTGCCAGTAGTAAAGGGGGGATTTTTTCACCCCTCCACTTT.